This T cell receptor beta chain was obtained from a study of CD8+ T cells in alopecia areata. Study background: Patients took tofacitinib for 6 to 18 months, followed by 6 drug-free months. Points from the study as a whole: Tofacitinib significantly brought down scalp clonality and expanded CD8+ clones among top 100. Compared with mice, patients displayed less clear TCR sharing, possibly for HLA-related reasons.

As the sequencing template, cDNA was produced by extracting RNA and reverse transcribing it. The repertoire was sequenced with immunoSEQ multiplex PCR; TCRdb's copy has only in-frame clones and lacks some. This table holds about 220,000 clones, 50% to 70% found once. Treatment described: oral pan-JAK inhibitor, 5-10 mg twice daily. Researchers gathered lesional scalp punch biopsies and peripheral blood from patients with alopecia areata. Details on this clone: Its target is not known.

Per the germline V gene, CDR1 is SEHNR and CDR2 is FQNEAQ (reference sequence). Trimming shortened V by 1 base and J by 9 bases, and 10 bases separated the two germline ends. This CDR3 region has 13 residues. The sequenced sample was CD4+ T cells sorted from blood, obtained at week 4, from a patient treated with tofacitinib. The receptor comes from a human donor with alopecia areata. The rearrangement joins TRBV7-9 to TRBJ1-5, with unresolved D. Here the CDR3 DNA reads TGTGCCAGCAGCTTAGAATCGGGCCGGCCCCAGCATTTT. It translates to CASSLESGRPQHF.